The rows below give T cell receptor beta chains drawn from one sample of a study of T-cell memory formation after mild COVID-19. Using its own MiXCR run on the 5' RACE reads, TCRdb lists one record per CDR3 protein. Found here are approximately 560,000 distinct CDR3 sequences, 17% of them singletons; the top ten hold roughly 8%. The sequenced material came from PBMCs or a T cell subset sorted from them (not recorded which). These receptors all stem from an adult woman who had mild COVID-19 (a few samples of this study predate the infection). Cell type and time point are not known. CDR3s include the opening cysteine and the closing phenylalanine or tryptophan. The order of the fields is D gene, J gene, clone size, V gene, CDR3 DNA, CDR3 protein. D genes are given only for firm matches. Where a row states a size, it is once, few, many or the class of an expanded clone; other rows omit it.

-,TRBJ2-7,-,TRBV27,TGTGCCAGCAGTTCTCCTCGGGACCCACACTCCTACGAGCAGTACTTC,CASSSPRDPHSYEQYF
-,TRBJ2-5,-,TRBV27,TGTGCCAGCACGAACGCGGAGACCCAGTACTTC,CASTNAETQYF
-,TRBJ1-3,-,TRBV12-3/TRBV12-4,TGTGCCAGCAGTCCCGCAGGGGATCCTGGAAACACCATATATTTT,CASSPAGDPGNTIYF
-,TRBJ2-1,-,TRBV24-1,TGTGCCACCAGTGATTACGGGAATGGGAGGAATGAGCAGTTCTTC,CATSDYGNGRNEQFF
TRBD1,TRBJ1-2,few,TRBV28,TGTGCCAGCAGTTTTCTCCGACAGGGGAACTATGGCTACACCTTC,CASSFLRQGNYGYTF
TRBD1,TRBJ1-5,-,TRBV30,TGTGCCTGGAGTCAGGGGGGAGCAGGCAATCAGCCCCAGCATTTT,CAWSQGGAGNQPQHF
-,TRBJ1-2,few,TRBV30,TGTGCCTGGAGTCCCCAGCGTGGGAACTATGGCTACACCTTC,CAWSPQRGNYGYTF
TRBD1,TRBJ1-1,-,TRBV6-2/TRBV6-3,TGTGCCAGCAGTCGAGACGCCGGGACAGGAGAAGCTTTCTTT,CASSRDAGTGEAFF
TRBD2,TRBJ2-7,few,TRBV7-9,TGTGCCAGCAGCTTAGTCAGCGGGAGGTTCTACGAGCAGTACTTC,CASSLVSGRFYEQYF
TRBD2,TRBJ2-3,few,TRBV7-8,TGTGCCAGCAGCTTGAGAGCGGGGGGACTATACGCAGATACGCAGTATTTT,CASSLRAGGLYADTQYF
TRBD2,TRBJ2-1,few,TRBV3-1,TGTGCCAGCAGCCTCTGGGAGGGTGCCAATGAGCAGTTCTTC,CASSLWEGANEQFF
TRBD1,TRBJ2-7,-,TRBV6-5,TGTGCCAGCAGCCAGACAGGGACCTACGAGCAGTACTTC,CASSQTGTYEQYF
TRBD1,TRBJ2-7,few,TRBV29-1,TGCAGCGGCGCACAGGGGCTCGAGCAGTACTTC,CSGAQGLEQYF
-,TRBJ2-3,few,TRBV4-2,TGTGCCAGCAGCCAAGAACCCTTAGGGAAAGATACGCAGTATTTT,CASSQEPLGKDTQYF
-,TRBJ2-7,-,TRBV7-2,TGTGCCAGCAGCACTCCGGGACAAGCTAGCGAGCAGTACTTC,CASSTPGQASEQYF
TRBD1,TRBJ2-1,few,TRBV11-3,TGTGCCAGCAGCTCAGGACAGGGGACCTATACCTACAATGAGCAGTTCTTC,CASSSGQGTYTYNEQFF
-,TRBJ2-2,few,TRBV6-6,TGTGCCAGCACCTTACGGGGTACCCCCCGTCACGGGGAGCTGTTTTTT,CASTLRGTPRHGELFF
TRBD2,TRBJ2-7,few,TRBV7-2,TGTGCCAGCAGCCGTCCCGGGACTAGTCCCCTGGGTTACGAGCAGTACTTC,CASSRPGTSPLGYEQYF
-,TRBJ2-5,few,TRBV7-9,TGTGCCAGCAGCCGACGCAAGGAGGGGTTGCAAGAGACCCAGTACTTC,CASSRRKEGLQETQYF
-,TRBJ1-1,few,TRBV12-3/TRBV12-4,TGTGCCAGCAGTTTACAGGGTACCACTGAAGCTTTCTTT,CASSLQGTTEAFF
-,TRBJ1-4,-,TRBV6-5,TGTGCCAGCAGTTACTCTAAGGGACAACTGTTTTTT,CASSYSKGQLFF
-,TRBJ1-4,-,TRBV18,TGTGCCAGCTCACCAAGGGAAGGCATTGGCGAAAAACTGTTTTTT,CASSPREGIGEKLFF
-,TRBJ1-6,few,TRBV19,TGTGCCAGTAGAGTCTCGGGGGAGGCTTATAATTCACCCCTCCACTTT,CASRVSGEAYNSPLHF
-,TRBJ2-5,-,TRBV15,TGTGCCACCAAGGACAGCCGCCAAGAGACCCAGTACTTC,CATKDSRQETQYF
TRBD2,TRBJ2-1,-,TRBV12-3/TRBV12-4,TGTGCCAGCAGTTTAGGATTAGCGGGCGGGAACTACAATGAGCAGTTCTTC,CASSLGLAGGNYNEQFF
-,TRBJ2-1,few,TRBV29-1,TGCAGCGTGGGCGGGATCCGAGGGTACGAGCAGTTCTTC,CSVGGIRGYEQFF
-,TRBJ1-1,few,TRBV10-3,TGTGCCATCGGGGAGCCGGCGAACACTGAAGCTTTCTTT,CAIGEPANTEAFF
TRBD1,TRBJ2-3,-,TRBV24-1,TGTGCCACCAGTGACCGACAGGGGCACACAGATACGCAGTATTTT,CATSDRQGHTDTQYF
-,TRBJ1-2,few,TRBV20-1,TGCAGTGCTAGATGGACAGATGGGAACTATGGCTACACCTTC,CSARWTDGNYGYTF
-,TRBJ2-3,-,TRBV5-8,TGTGCCAGCACCACCGGCCTGGATACGCAGTATTTT,CASTTGLDTQYF
-,TRBJ2-7,-,TRBV19,TGTGCCAGTAGTCGGACTGCAGTTAGCTCCTACGAGCAGTACTTC,CASSRTAVSSYEQYF
TRBD2,TRBJ2-3,-,TRBV7-3,TGTGCCAGCAGCTTAAGTGTCTGGCGGGGGGCCGGCTCAGATACGCAGTATTTT,CASSLSVWRGAGSDTQYF
-,TRBJ2-3,few,TRBV15,TGTGCCACCAGCAGTCCCGTGGGAGGATCAGATACGCAGTATTTT,CATSSPVGGSDTQYF
-,TRBJ2-1,few,TRBV29-1,TGCAGCGTTGAGGGTAGCGAATCCTACAATGAGCAGTTCTTC,CSVEGSESYNEQFF
TRBD2,TRBJ2-1,-,TRBV7-6,TGTGCCAGCAGCTTTCGCGGGAGTAATGAGCAGTTCTTC,CASSFRGSNEQFF
-,TRBJ2-7,-,TRBV9,TGTGCCAGCAGCGTAGACAGCTCCCTATCCTACGAGCAGTACTTC,CASSVDSSLSYEQYF
TRBD1,TRBJ2-7,-,TRBV5-1,TGCGCCAGCAGCAAGGGACAGGGGGACAACGAGCAGTACTTC,CASSKGQGDNEQYF
TRBD2,TRBJ2-3,few,TRBV15,TGTGCCACCGAATACGGGGGGTCTAGCACAGATACGCAGTATTTT,CATEYGGSSTDTQYF
TRBD2,TRBJ2-7,-,TRBV7-9,TGTGCCAGCAGCAATACTAGCGGCTCTTCCTACGAGCAGTACTTC,CASSNTSGSSYEQYF
-,TRBJ2-5,-,TRBV12-3/TRBV12-4,TGTGCCAGCAGTTCGTACAGCCAAGAGACCCAGTACTTC,CASSSYSQETQYF
-,TRBJ1-6,many,TRBV27,TGTGCCAGCAGTCTCTATAATTCACCCCTCCACTTT,CASSLYNSPLHF
-,TRBJ2-7,-,TRBV2,TGTGCCAGCGGGATGGGCAGTATTTCCTACGAGCAGTACTTC,CASGMGSISYEQYF
TRBD2,TRBJ2-1,few,TRBV7-3,TGTGCCAGCAGCACCCGCGGGACTAGCGGGGGCGATGAGCAGTTCTTC,CASSTRGTSGGDEQFF
TRBD1,TRBJ1-1,-,TRBV7-2,TGTGCCAGCAGCTTATCCTCCTGGACAGGGGATGAAGCTTTCTTT,CASSLSSWTGDEAFF
-,TRBJ2-7,few,TRBV5-1,TGCGCCAGCACCTTGGCTGGGATCCAAACCTACGAGCAGTACTTC,CASTLAGIQTYEQYF
TRBD2,TRBJ2-2,few,TRBV24-1,TGTGCCACCAGTGACTCCAGCGGGCTAGCGGGGCCCACCAGGGAGCTGTTTTTT,CATSDSSGLAGPTRELFF
-,TRBJ2-3,few,TRBV15,TGTGCCACCAGCAGAGCCGGGGTCGGGGCTACGCAGTATTTT,CATSRAGVGATQYF
-,TRBJ2-3,-,TRBV6-6,TGTGCCAGCACGGAGCGGGCCATCACAGATACGCAGTATTTT,CASTERAITDTQYF
-,TRBJ1-5,few,TRBV12-3/TRBV12-4,TGTGCCAGCAGTCCCAGTCAAGGTCAGCCCCAGCATTTT,CASSPSQGQPQHF
-,TRBJ2-5,many,TRBV7-7,TGTGCCAGCAGCCCTAGTGGTGGGGGCCAAGAGACCCAGTACTTC,CASSPSGGGQETQYF
TRBD2,TRBJ2-7,few,TRBV29-1,TGCAGCGTTGAAGCTACTAGCGGGAGTAAGTACGAGCAGTACTTC,CSVEATSGSKYEQYF
TRBD2,TRBJ2-7,few,TRBV7-2,TGTGCCAGCAGCCCTGGGGGGGTTCATATCCTTCTGGGCGAGCAGTACTTC,CASSPGGVHILLGEQYF
-,TRBJ2-1,many,TRBV5-1,TGCGCCAGCAGCTTGCATAGGGGCGTCGACTTGGTCAATGAGCAGTTCTTC,CASSLHRGVDLVNEQFF
-,TRBJ2-7,few,TRBV4-3,TGCGCCAGCAGCCAAGGTGAGGGTTCTGAGCAGTACTTC,CASSQGEGSEQYF
-,TRBJ2-1,few,TRBV4-2,TGTGCCAGCTCCACGGCGGAAAGCTCCTACAATGAGCAGTTCTTC,CASSTAESSYNEQFF